This T cell receptor (beta chain) was sequenced during a study of T cell responses to AZD1222 COVID-19 vaccine (dated by TCRdb to about 2021). Concerning the study at large: Because spike-specific TCR depth and breadth did not differ between the two schedules, AZD1222 recipients who got a second dose at roughly 4 weeks were pooled with those who got a second dose at roughly 12 weeks. TCR sequencing covered more than 230 trial participants: 200 to 210 given two doses of AZD1222 and 26 given two doses of MenACWY control vaccine. Trial participants were enrolled into age subgroups of 18-55, 56-69 and 70-plus years, which contained about 150, 27 and 61 TCR-sequenced participants, respectively. Summary of the overall study and its limitations: No day 14 peak-response samples were available, so repertoires were characterized only after the peak T cell response. After two AZD1222 doses, spike-specific TCR breadth and depth were significantly higher than at day 0 and than in MenACWY recipients. Participants were mostly white British and included more females than males, and it was suggested by the authors that clonal diversity may have been underestimated. The 56-69-year group was small, and its depth increase did not reach significance, likely because of low power. CD4 TCRs associated with the vaccine covered the entire spike protein, and the dominant responses were in regions 160-218 and 743-854. Conclusions about previously exposed vaccinees are limited because only six or seven AZD1222 recipients were SARS-CoV-2 seropositive at baseline. Reportedly, almost half of the unique spike-specific TCRs recognized epitopes lying outside the regions that are mutated in the B.1.351 and B.1.1.7 variants.

Only one count was recorded for this clone. Its specific antigen is unknown. The input lacks base qualities; no much larger clone sits a single base away. The CDR3 regions of human TCRbeta chains were analyzed by immunosequencing. Turning to the authors' computational methods: Repertoire TCRs were checked for matches against a reference library of SARS-CoV-2-specific TCRs that had been generated using the MIRA antigen-specificity platform. Breadth meant the fraction of unique TCRs that were SARS-CoV-2-associated, whereas depth meant the fraction of total T cells that were SARS-CoV-2-associated. Using the MIRA data, every spike-specific TCR was mapped to the spike region that the TCR reacted to and assigned to either a CD4 or a CD8 class. Log10-transformed breadth and depth values were compared by one-way ANOVA with Sidak's multiple comparisons tests. The source is immuneACCESS, and TCRdb retained only in-frame sequences with V and J called. Part of the clones is not carried over; for the studies checked, unresolved V genes explain less than half of this, and the remainder is unexplained. That table supplies the V and J calls and clone size; D and trimming were determined from the DNA. This sample is represented by about 180,000 clones; 75% to 95% of them were singletons. The ten largest clones capture about 1.6% of the sample.

V is cut by 2 bases and J by 1 base, and the space between the germline ends is 9 bases. The CDR3 goes from the cysteine to the phenylalanine over 15 residues. The DNA shown is the 45-base CDR3, in frame from base 1. The germline V gene supplies CDR1 KGHSH and CDR2 LQKENI. Read against the paper, the sample's time point label means: baseline before first vaccination. Samples from vaccinated people were obtained from the UK trials COV001 and COV002, which included a single-blind randomized controlled phase 2/3 trial of AZD1222 (ChAdOx1 nCoV-19) in healthy adults. For TCRbeta chain sequencing, PBMC samples were collected from trial participants at day 0 and at day 28 after the second dose.

The sequence links TRBV18 to TRBJ1-5, with the D gene not clear enough to name. The receptor comes from an adult in good health. Specimen: peripheral blood, collected on day 0 of AZD1222 vaccination. The CDR3 protein sequence reads: CASSPGSGSNQPQHF. The DNA sequence reads TGTGCCAGCTCACCAGGGAGCGGCAGCAATCAGCCCCAGCATTTT.